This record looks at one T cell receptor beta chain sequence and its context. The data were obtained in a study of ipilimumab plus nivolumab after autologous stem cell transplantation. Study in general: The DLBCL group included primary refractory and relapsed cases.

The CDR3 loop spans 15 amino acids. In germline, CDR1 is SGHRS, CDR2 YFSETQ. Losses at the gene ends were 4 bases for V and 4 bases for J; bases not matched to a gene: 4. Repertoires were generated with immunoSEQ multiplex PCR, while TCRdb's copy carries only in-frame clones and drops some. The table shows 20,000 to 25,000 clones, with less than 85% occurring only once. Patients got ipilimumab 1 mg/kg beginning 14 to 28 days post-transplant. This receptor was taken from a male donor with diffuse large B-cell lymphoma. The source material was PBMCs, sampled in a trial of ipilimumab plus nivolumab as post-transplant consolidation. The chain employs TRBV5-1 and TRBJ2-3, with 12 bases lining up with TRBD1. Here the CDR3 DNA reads TGCGCCAGCAGCCTGGGACAGGGGGCCCCAGATACGCAGTATTTT. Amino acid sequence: CASSLGQGAPDTQYF.